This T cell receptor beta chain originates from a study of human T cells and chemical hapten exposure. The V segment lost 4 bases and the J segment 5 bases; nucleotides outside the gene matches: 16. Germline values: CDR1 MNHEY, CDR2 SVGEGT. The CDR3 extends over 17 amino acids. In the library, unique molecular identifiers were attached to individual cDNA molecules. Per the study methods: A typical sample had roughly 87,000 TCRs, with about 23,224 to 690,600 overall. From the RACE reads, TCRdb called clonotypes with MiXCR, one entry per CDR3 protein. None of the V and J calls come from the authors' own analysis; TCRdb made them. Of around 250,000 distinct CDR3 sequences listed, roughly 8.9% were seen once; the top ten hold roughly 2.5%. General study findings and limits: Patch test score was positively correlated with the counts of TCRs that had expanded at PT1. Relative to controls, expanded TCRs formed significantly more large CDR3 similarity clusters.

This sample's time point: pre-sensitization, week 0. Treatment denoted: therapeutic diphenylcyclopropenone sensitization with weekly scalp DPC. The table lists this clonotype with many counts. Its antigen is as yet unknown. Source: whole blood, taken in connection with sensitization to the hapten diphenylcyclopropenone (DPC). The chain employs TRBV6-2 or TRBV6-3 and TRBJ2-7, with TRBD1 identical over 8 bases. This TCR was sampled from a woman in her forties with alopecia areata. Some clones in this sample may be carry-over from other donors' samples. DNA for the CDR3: TGTGCCAGCAGTTTGAACTTAGTCGACAGGGGCCACGACGAGCAGTACTTC. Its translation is CASSLNLVDRGHDEQYF.